Listed below are T cell receptor beta chains from one sample, sequenced in a study of blood T cell repertoires in COVID-19. Repertoires were generated with immunoSEQ multiplex PCR, while TCRdb's copy carries only in-frame clones and drops some. The table includes around 330,000 clones, approximately 88% detected once. The specimen was peripheral blood. The source of these receptors is a woman aged 30 to 39 with COVID-19, enrolled during active disease. CDR3s include the opening cysteine and the closing phenylalanine or tryptophan. A D gene is named only where the DNA matches it firmly. Clone size, where shown, is once, few, many, or a class for clones that have expanded.

D gene	clone size	V gene	J gene	CDR3 DNA	CDR3 protein
NA	once	TRBV19	TRBJ2-5	TGTGCCAGTAGTGTTGACAGCTCAGAGACCCAGTACTTC	CASSVDSSETQYF
NA	NA	TRBV18	TRBJ1-1	TGTGCCAGCTCACCATTTAGCGGTCAGGACACTGAAGCTTTCTTT	CASSPFSGQDTEAFF
TRBD1	NA	TRBV7-8	TRBJ1-4	TGTGCCAGCAGCTCGGACTGGGACAGAGGGGATGAAAAACTGTTTTTT	CASSSDWDRGDEKLFF
NA	NA	TRBV30	TRBJ2-3	TGTGCCTGGACCCTGGGTGGGGCTAGCACAGATACGCAGTATTTT	CAWTLGGASTDTQYF
NA	few	TRBV2	TRBJ2-1	TGTGCCAGCAGTGGGGGGGGCACTTGGGATGAGCAGTTCTTC	CASSGGGTWDEQFF
NA	few	TRBV15	TRBJ1-2	TGTGCCACCAGTAAGGGAGGGCAGCTTGCCTATGGCTACACCTTC	CATSKGGQLAYGYTF
NA	NA	TRBV19	TRBJ1-4	TGTGCCAGTAGTATATACCCAGGGTTGGGTGAAAAACTGTTTTTT	CASSIYPGLGEKLFF
NA	NA	TRBV18	TRBJ1-1	TGTGCCAGCTCACCCCTAGGAATAGAAGCTTTCTTT	CASSPLGIEAFF
NA	once	TRBV5-4	TRBJ1-3	TGTGCCAGCAGCTTGCCTGGCAACTCTGGAAACACCATATATTTT	CASSLPGNSGNTIYF
TRBD2	NA	TRBV4-2	TRBJ2-1	TGTGCCAGCAGCCACGCGGGGGGAACCTACAATGAGCAGTTCTTC	CASSHAGGTYNEQFF
TRBD2	NA	TRBV9	TRBJ2-3	TGTGCCAGCAGCACCAACCCCCGGACTAGCGGGGGGACAGATACGCAGTATTTT	CASSTNPRTSGGTDTQYF
NA	NA	TRBV6-2/TRBV6-3	TRBJ1-6	TGTGCCAGCAGTTACGTTCTACACGTGAGGGATTCACCCCTCCACTTT	CASSYVLHVRDSPLHF
NA	many	TRBV7-9	TRBJ1-2	TGTGCCAGCAGCTTAAACTCTAATTCCCACTATGGCTACACCTTC	CASSLNSNSHYGYTF
NA	NA	TRBV29-1	TRBJ1-3	TGCAGCGTTGGCAGGGGCGAAGGAAACACCATATATTTT	CSVGRGEGNTIYF
TRBD2	NA	TRBV7-9	TRBJ2-5	TGTGCCAGCAGTCCCATCTCGACTAGCGGGGGGGCCGCCGGGACCCAGTACTTC	CASSPISTSGGAAGTQYF
NA	few	TRBV13	TRBJ1-2	TGTGCCTTGGGAGGACGGCCTGTAGCTACTTATGAAGCTAACTATGGCTACACCTTC	CALGGRPVATYEANYGYTF
NA	NA	TRBV9	TRBJ2-3	TGTGCCAGCAGCGCTCGGACAGTAATCACAGATACGCAGTATTTT	CASSARTVITDTQYF
NA	NA	TRBV5-1	TRBJ2-5	TGCGCCAGCAGCTTCGAGGGTTTGGAGACCCAGTACTTC	CASSFEGLETQYF
TRBD1	few	TRBV27	TRBJ2-6	TGTGCCAGCAGTTGGACAGGGGCGCGCCCTAGCTCTGGGGCCAACGTCCTGACTTTC	CASSWTGARPSSGANVLTF
TRBD1	NA	TRBV7-8	TRBJ1-1	TGTGCCAGCAGCTCTCAGACAGGGGTGGGGACTGAAGCTTTCTTT	CASSSQTGVGTEAFF